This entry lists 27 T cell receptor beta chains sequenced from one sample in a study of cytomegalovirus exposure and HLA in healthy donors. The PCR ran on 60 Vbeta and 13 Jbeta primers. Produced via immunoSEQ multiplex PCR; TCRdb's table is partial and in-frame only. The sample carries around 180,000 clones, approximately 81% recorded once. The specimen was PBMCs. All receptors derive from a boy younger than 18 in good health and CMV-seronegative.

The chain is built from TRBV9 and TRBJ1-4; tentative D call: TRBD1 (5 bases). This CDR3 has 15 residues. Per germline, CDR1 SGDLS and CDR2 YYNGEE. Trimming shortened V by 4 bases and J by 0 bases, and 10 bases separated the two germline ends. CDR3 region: CASSRGIATNEKLFF. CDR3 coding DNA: TGTGCCAGCAGCCGGGGGATTGCAACTAATGAAAAACTGTTTTTT.

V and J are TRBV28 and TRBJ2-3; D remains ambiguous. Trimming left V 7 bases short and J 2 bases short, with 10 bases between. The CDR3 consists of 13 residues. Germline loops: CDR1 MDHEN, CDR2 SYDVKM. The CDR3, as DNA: TGTGCCAGCACTCTCCTAACCACAGATACGCAGTATTTT. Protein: CASTLLTTDTQYF.

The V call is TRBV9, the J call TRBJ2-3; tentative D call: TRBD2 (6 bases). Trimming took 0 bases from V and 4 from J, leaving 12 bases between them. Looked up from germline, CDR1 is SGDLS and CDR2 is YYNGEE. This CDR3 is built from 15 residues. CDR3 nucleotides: TGTGCCAGCAGCGTAGACAAGCGGGCGGCAGATACGCAGTATTTT. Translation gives CASSVDKRAADTQYF.

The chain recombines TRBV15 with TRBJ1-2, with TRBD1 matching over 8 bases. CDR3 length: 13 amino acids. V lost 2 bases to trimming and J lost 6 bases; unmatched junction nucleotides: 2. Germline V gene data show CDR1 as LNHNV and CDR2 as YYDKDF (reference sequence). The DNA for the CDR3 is TGTGCCACCAGCAGAACAGGGGGGGATGGCTACACCTTC. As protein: CATSRTGGDGYTF.

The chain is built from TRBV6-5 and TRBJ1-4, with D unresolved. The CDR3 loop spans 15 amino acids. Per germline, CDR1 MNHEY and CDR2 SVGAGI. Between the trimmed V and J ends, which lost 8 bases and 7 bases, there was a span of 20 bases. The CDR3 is CASGPRSTEGEKLFF. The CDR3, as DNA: TGTGCCAGCGGGCCCCGTTCTACGGAGGGTGAAAAACTGTTTTTT.

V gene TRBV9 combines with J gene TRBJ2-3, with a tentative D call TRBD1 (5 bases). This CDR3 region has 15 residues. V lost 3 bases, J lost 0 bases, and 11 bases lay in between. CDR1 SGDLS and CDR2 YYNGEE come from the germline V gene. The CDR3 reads CASSGLGASTDTQYF. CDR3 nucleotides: TGTGCCAGCAGCGGGCTAGGGGCTAGCACAGATACGCAGTATTTT.

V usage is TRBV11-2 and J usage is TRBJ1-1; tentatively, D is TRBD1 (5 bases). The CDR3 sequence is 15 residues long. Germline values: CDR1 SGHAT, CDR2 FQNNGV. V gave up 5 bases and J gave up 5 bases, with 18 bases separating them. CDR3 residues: CASSLPRGWQTEAFF. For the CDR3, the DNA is TGTGCCAGCAGCCTCCCGCGGGGGTGGCAGACTGAAGCTTTCTTT.

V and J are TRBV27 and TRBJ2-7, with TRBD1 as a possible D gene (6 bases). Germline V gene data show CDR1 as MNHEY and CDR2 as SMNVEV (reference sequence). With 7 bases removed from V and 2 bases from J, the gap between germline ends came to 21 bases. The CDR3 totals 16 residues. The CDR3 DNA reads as TGTGCCAGCAAGGTCGTGGGAACAGGGTTAACCTACGAGCAGTACTTC. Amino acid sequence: CASKVVGTGLTYEQYF.

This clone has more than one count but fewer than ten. The CDR3 reads CASSLGLAPREETQYF. CDR3 nucleotide sequence: TGTGCCAGCAGCTTGGGCCTAGCGCCCAGGGAAGAGACCCAGTACTTC. This chain links TRBV5-6 with TRBJ2-5; TRBD2 might be the D (6 bases). CDR3 length: 16 residues. Germline values: CDR1 SGHDT, CDR2 YYEEEE. The V and J ends lost 0 bases and 3 bases respectively, with 15 bases between them.

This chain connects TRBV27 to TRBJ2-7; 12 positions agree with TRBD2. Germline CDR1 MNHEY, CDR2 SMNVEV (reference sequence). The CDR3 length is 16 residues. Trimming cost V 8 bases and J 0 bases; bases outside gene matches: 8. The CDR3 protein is CASRRLAGATSYEQYF. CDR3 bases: TGTGCCAGCCGCCGACTAGCGGGGGCCACCTCCTACGAGCAGTACTTC.

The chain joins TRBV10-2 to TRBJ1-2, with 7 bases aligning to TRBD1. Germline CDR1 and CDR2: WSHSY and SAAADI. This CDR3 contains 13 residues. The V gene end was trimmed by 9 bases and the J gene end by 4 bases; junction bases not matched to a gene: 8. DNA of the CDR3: TGCGCCAGTCGACAGGGTCGTGGCTATGGCTACACCTTC. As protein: CASRQGRGYGYTF.

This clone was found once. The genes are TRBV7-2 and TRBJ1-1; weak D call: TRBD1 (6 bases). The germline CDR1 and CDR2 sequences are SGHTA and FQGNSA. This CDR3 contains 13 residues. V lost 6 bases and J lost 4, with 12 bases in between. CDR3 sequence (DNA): TGTGCCAGCAGTTGGAGGACAGTCACTGAAGCTTTCTTT. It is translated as CASSWRTVTEAFF.

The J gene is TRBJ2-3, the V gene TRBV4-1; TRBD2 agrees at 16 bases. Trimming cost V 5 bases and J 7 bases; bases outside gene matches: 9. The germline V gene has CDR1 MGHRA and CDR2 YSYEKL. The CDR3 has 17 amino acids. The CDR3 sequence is CASSKPGLAGGLYTQYF. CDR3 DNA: TGCGCCAGCAGCAAACCGGGACTAGCGGGGGGGCTCTATACGCAGTATTTT.

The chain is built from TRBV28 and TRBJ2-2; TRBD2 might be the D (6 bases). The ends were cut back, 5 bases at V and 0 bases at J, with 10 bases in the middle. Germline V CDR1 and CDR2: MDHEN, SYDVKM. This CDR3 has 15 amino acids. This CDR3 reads CASSPGGPNTGELFF. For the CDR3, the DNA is TGTGCCAGCAGTCCAGGAGGGCCGAACACCGGGGAGCTGTTTTTT. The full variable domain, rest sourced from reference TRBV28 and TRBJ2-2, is DVKVTQSSRYLVKRTGEKVFLECVQDMDHENMFWYRQDPGLGLRLIYFSYDVKMKEKGDIPEGYSVSREKKERFSLILESASTNQTSMYLCASSPGGPNTGELFFGEGSRLTVL.

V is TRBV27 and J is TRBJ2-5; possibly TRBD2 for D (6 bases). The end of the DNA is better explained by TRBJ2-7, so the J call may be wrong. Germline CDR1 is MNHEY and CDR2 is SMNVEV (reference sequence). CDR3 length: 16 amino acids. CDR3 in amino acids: CASSSAGRLVNYEQYF. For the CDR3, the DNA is TGTGCCAGCAGTTCGGCGGGGAGGTTGGTAAACTACGAGCAGTACTTC.

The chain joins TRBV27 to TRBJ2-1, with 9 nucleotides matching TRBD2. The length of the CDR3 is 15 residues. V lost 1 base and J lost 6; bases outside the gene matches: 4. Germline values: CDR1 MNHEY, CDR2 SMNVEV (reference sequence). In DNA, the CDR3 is TGTGCCAGCAGTTTATTTCTAGCGGGAACCAATGAGCAGTTCTTC. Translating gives CASSLFLAGTNEQFF.

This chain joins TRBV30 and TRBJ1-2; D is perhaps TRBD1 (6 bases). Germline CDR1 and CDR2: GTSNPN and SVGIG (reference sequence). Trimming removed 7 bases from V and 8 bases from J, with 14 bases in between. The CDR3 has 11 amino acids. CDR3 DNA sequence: TGTGCCTACAGGGTGTTCGGCGGCTACACCTTC. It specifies CAYRVFGGYTF.

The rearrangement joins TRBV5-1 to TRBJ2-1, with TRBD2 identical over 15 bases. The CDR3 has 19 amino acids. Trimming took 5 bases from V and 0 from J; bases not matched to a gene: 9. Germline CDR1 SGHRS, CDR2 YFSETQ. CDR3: CASRNPGLAGGSSYNEQFF. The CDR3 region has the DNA TGCGCCAGCAGGAATCCGGGACTAGCGGGGGGAAGCTCCTACAATGAGCAGTTCTTC. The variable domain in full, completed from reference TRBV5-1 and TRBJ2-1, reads KAGVTQTPRYLIKTRGQQVTLSCSPISGHRSVSWYQQTPGQGLQFLFEYFSETQRNKGNFPGRFSGRQFSNSRSEMNVSTLELGDSALYLCASRNPGLAGGSSYNEQFFGPGTRLTVL.

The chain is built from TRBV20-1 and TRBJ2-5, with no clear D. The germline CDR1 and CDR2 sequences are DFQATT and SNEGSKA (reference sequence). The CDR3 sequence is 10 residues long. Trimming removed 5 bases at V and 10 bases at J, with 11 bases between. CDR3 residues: CSAGIDFQYF. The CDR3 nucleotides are TGCAGTGCTGGAATTGACTTCCAGTACTTC.

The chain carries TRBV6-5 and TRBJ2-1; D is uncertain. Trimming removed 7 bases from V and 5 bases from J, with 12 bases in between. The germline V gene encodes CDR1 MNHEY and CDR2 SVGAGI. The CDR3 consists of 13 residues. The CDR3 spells CASMGSPHNEQFF. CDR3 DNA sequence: TGTGCCAGCATGGGTAGCCCGCACAATGAGCAGTTCTTC.

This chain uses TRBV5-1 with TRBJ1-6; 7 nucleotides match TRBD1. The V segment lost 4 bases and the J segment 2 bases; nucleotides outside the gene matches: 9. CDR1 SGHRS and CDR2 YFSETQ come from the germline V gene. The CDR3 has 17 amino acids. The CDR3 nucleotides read TGCGCCAGCAGCCTAAAAGCCCAGGGGGCCTATAATTCACCCCTCCACTTT. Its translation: CASSLKAQGAYNSPLHF.

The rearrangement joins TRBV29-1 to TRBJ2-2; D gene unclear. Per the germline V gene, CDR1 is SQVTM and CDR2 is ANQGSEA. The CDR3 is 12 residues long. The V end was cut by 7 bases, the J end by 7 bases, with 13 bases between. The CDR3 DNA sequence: TGCAGCGGGGCATGGTTTGTCGGGGAGCTGTTTTTT. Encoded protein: CSGAWFVGELFF.

The CDR3 DNA sequence: TGTGCCAGCAGTGCAGGGACAGGGCTTCGGTACTACGAGCAGTACTTC. Translation: CASSAGTGLRYYEQYF. The genes are TRBV28 and TRBJ2-7; 9 bases are shared with TRBD1. Germline CDR1 and CDR2: MDHEN and SYDVKM. The J segment lost 3 bases and the V segment lost 5 bases, leaving 11 bases of the junction unmatched. The CDR3 contains 16 residues. Complete variable domain (other parts from reference TRBV28 and TRBJ2-7): DVKVTQSSRYLVKRTGEKVFLECVQDMDHENMFWYRQDPGLGLRLIYFSYDVKMKEKGDIPEGYSVSREKKERFSLILESASTNQTSMYLCASSAGTGLRYYEQYFGPGTRLTVT.

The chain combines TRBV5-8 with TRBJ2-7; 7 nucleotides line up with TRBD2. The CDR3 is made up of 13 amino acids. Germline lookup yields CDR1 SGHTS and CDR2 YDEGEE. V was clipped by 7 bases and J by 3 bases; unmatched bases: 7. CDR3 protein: CASPTRGGYEQYF. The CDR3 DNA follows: TGTGCCAGCCCGACGCGCGGGGGCTACGAGCAGTACTTC.

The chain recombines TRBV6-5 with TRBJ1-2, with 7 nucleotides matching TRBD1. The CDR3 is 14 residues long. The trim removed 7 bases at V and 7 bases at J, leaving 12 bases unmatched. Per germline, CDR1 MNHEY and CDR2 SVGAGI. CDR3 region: CASIQRDSEGGYTF. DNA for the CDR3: TGTGCCAGCATCCAGAGGGACAGCGAAGGTGGCTACACCTTC.

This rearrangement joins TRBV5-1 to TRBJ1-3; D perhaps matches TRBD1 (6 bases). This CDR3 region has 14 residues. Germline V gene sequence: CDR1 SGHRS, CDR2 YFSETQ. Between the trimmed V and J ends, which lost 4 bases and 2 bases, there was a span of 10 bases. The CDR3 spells CASSPGQTGNTIYF. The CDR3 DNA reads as TGCGCCAGCAGCCCCGGACAGACTGGAAACACCATATATTTT.

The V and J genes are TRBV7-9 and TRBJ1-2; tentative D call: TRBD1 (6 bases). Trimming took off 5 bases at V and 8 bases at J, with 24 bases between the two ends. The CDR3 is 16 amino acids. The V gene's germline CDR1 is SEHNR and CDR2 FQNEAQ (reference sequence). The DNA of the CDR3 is TGTGCCAGCAGCCCCGAGGGACAACTCCGCAAGGAGGGCTACACCTTC. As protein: CASSPEGQLRKEGYTF.